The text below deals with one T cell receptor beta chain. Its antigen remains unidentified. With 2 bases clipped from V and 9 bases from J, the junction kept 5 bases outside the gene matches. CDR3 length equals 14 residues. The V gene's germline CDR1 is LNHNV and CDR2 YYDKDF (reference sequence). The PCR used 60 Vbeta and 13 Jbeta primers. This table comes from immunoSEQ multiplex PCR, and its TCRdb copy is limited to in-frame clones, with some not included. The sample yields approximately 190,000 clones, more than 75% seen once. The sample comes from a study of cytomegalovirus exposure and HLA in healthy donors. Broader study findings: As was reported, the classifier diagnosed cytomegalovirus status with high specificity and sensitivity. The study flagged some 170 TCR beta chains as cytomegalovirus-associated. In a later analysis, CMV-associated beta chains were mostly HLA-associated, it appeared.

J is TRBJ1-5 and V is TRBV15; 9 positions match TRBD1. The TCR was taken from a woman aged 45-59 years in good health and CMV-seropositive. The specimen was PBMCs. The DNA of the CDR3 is TGTGCCACCAGCAGACCGGGACAGGGAAGGCCCCAGCATTTT. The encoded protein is CATSRPGQGRPQHF.